This T cell receptor beta chain is drawn from a study of high-grade serous ovarian cancer treatment subgroups (dated by TCRdb to 2020 to 2022). In the study overall: Sequencing yielded a mean of about 15,000 reads and more than 6,000 unique TCR beta rearrangements per sample. TCR beta repertoires were profiled in patients with high-grade serous ovarian cancer who were grouped, under a laparoscopic triage algorithm, by complete gross resection or by neoadjuvant chemotherapy response. The roughly 30-patient cohort included ten or so patients with no residual disease after primary surgery (R0), ten or so excellent NACT responders, and ten or so poor NACT responders. In total there were approximately 82 samples, since every patient provided one primary tumor sample and two metastatic tumor samples.

The CDR3 runs 16 amino acids, cysteine and phenylalanine included. Here the CDR3 DNA is all that survives: 48 bases in frame from base 1. Via the germline V gene (reference sequence), CDR1 is PRHDT and CDR2 FYEKMQ. Trimming accounts for 4 bases at V and 6 bases at J, while the number of junction bases matched to no gene is 14. The 90 to 95 tumor samples underwent high-throughput TCR profiling with ImmunoSEQ. The original pipeline was this. Repertoire diversity metrics included richness (unique productive sequences), clonality, evenness and relatedness; Bhattacharyya coefficient assessed similarity between samples. A sensitivity analysis excluded TCRs with fewer than two reads and gave consistent conclusions. This is the immuneACCESS table as TCRdb keeps it, with only in-frame sequences that have V and J called. A part of the clones is gone; compared with another copy, unresolved V genes explain less than half, and the rest is unexplained. V, J and clone size derive from that table, while D and trimming were established from the DNA sequence. The sample data list some 33,000 clones, and about 79% of these were observed just once. The ten largest account for around 3.3% of the sample.

Tumor samples were collected prior to definitive surgery or chemotherapy. Genomic DNA was extracted by the MD Anderson Biospecimen Extraction Resource, and TCR sequencing was done by the MD Anderson Cancer Genomics Laboratory. On this clone itself: No cognate antigen has been identified for it. Base quality data are lacking; no much larger clone is found one base away.

Overall results and qualifications from the work: Repertoire similarity between tumors of the same patient ranged roughly 0.11 to 0.85, whereas almost no similarity was seen between different patients. TCR clonal relatedness correlated positively with neoantigen level and, by trend, with copy number variation and mutation load from whole-genome sequencing. Spatial information was not captured by bulk tumor TCR sequencing, so insight into HGSC tumor complexity and diversity was limited. TCR repertoire analyses were focused on CDR3, and CDR1 and CDR2 were not analyzed.

Sequencing was done on a sample of tumor tissue. This clonotype was obtained from a human donor with high-grade serous ovarian cancer. This receptor chain uses TRBV13 and TRBJ2-7, with 8 bases matching TRBD1. The sequence in DNA is TGTGCCAGCAGCTATAACCCGGGACAGGTCCCTATCGAGCAGTACTTC. Its coded protein is CASSYNPGQVPIEQYF.